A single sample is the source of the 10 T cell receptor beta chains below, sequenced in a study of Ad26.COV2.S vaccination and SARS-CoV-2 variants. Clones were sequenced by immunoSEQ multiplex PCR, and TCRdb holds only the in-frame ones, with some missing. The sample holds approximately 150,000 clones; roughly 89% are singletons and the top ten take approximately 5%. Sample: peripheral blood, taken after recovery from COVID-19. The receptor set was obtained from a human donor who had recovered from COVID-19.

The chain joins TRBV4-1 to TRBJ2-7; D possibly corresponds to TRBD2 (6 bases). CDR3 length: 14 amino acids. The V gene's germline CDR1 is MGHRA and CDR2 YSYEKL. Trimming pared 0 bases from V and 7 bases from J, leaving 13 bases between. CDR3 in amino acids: CASSQDWNGGEQYF. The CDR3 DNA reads TGCGCCAGCAGCCAAGACTGGAACGGAGGGGAGCAGTACTTC.

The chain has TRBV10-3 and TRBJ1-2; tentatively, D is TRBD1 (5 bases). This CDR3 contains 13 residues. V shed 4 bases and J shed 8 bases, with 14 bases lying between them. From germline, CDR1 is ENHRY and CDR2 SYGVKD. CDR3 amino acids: CAISGGRDGGYTF. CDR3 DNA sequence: TGTGCCATCAGTGGGGGCAGGGACGGAGGCTACACCTTC.

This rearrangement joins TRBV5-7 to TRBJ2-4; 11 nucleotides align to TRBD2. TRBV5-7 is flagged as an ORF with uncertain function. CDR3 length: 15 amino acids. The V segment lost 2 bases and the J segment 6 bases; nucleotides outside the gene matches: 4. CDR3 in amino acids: CASSLASGGRNIQYF. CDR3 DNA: TGTGCCAGCAGCTTAGCTAGCGGGGGGAGAAACATTCAGTACTTC.

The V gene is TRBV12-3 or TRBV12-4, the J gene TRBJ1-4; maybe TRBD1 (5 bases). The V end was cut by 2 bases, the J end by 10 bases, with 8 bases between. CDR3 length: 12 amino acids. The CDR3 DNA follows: TGTGCCAGCAGTTTAAAGGGGCGAAAACTGTTTTTT. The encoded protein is CASSLKGRKLFF.

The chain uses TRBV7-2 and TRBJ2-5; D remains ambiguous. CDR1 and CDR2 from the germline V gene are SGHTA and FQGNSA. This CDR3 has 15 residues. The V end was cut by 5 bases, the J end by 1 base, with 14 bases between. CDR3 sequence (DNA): TGTGCCAGCAGCCCCACCGGGTCCTTCCAAGAGACCCAGTACTTC. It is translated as CASSPTGSFQETQYF.

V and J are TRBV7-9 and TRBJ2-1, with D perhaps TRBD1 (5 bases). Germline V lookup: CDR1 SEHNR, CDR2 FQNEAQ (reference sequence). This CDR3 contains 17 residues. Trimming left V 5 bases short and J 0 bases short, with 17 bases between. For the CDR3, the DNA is TGTGCCAGCAGCCACCCCTACTCGACAGTCTCCTACAATGAGCAGTTCTTC. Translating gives CASSHPYSTVSYNEQFF.

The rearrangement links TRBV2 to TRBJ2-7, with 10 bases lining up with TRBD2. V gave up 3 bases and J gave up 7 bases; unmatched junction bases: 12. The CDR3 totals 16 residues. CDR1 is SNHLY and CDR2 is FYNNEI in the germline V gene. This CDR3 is CASSDFVAGGYREQYF. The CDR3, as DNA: TGTGCCAGCAGTGATTTCGTAGCGGGGGGATACCGGGAGCAGTACTTC.

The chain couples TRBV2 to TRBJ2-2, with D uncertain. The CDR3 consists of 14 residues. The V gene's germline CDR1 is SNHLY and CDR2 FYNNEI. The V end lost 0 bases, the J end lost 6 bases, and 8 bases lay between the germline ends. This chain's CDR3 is CASSEAFISGELFF. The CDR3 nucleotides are TGTGCCAGCAGTGAAGCGTTTATTTCCGGGGAGCTGTTTTTT.

The CDR3 nucleotides read TGCGCCAGCAGCCAATTTACCGGGAAAGATACGCAGTATTTT. The encoded protein is CASSQFTGKDTQYF. The rearrangement uses TRBV4-3 and TRBJ2-3, with a possible D match to TRBD2 (5 bases). CDR3 length: 14 amino acids. The germline V and J ends were trimmed by 2 bases and 5 bases, with 11 bases remaining between them. Germline V gene data show CDR1 as LGHNA and CDR2 as YSLEER.

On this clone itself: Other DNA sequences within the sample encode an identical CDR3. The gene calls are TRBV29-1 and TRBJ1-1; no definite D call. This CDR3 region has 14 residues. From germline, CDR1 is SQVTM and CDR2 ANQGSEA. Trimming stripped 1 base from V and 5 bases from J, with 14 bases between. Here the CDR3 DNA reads TGCAGCGTTGAAGGCCAGCTAGACGGAACTGAAGCTTTCTTT. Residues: CSVEGQLDGTEAFF.